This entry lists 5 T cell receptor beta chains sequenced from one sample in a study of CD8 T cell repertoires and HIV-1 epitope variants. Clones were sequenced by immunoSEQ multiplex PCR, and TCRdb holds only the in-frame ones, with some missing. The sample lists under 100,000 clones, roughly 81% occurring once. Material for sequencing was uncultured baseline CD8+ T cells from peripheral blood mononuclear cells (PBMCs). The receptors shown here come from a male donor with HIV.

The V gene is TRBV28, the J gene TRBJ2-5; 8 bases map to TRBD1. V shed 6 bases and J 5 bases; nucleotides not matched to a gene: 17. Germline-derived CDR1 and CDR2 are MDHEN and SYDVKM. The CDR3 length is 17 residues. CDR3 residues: CASSGGQGGLGMETQYF. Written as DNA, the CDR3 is TGTGCCAGCAGCGGAGGACAGGGTGGTCTAGGTATGGAGACCCAGTACTTC.

The CDR3 DNA is TGTGCCAGCAGGCCACAGGGCCGGAAAAACATTCAGTACTTC. It yields the protein CASRPQGRKNIQYF. V is TRBV5-6 and J is TRBJ2-4; D is possibly TRBD1 (6 bases). The CDR3 runs 14 residues. Germline lookup yields CDR1 SGHDT and CDR2 YYEEEE. V gave up 5 bases and J gave up 4 bases, with 13 bases separating them. The variable domain in full, with the rest retrieved from reference TRBV5-6 and TRBJ2-4, is DAGVTQSPTHLIKTRGQQVTLRCSPKSGHDTVSWYQQALGQGPQFIFQYYEEEERQRGNFPDRFSGHQFPNYSSELNVNALLLGDSALYLCASRPQGRKNIQYFGAGTRLSVL.

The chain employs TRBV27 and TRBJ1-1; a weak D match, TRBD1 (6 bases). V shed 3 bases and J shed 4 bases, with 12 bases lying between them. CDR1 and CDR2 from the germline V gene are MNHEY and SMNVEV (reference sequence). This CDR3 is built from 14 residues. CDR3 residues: CASSLGALGTEAFF. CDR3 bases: TGTGCCAGCAGTTTGGGGGCGCTGGGCACTGAAGCTTTCTTT.

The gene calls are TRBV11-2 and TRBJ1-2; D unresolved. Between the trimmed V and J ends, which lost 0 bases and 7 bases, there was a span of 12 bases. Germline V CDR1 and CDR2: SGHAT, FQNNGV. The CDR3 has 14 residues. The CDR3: CASSLDSRLGGYTF. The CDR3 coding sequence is TGTGCCAGCAGCTTAGATAGCAGGCTGGGTGGCTACACCTTC.

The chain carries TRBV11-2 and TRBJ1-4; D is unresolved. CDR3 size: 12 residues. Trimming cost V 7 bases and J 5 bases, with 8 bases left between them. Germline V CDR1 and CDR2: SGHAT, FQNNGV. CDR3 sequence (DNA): TGTGCCAGCAAGGAGGCGAATGAAAAACTGTTTTTT. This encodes CASKEANEKLFF. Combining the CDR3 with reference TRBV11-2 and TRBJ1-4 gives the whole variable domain EAGVAQSPRYKIIEKRQSVAFWCNPISGHATLYWYQQILGQGPKLLIQFQNNGVVDDSQLPKDRFSAERLKGVDSTLKIQPAKLEDSAVYLCASKEANEKLFFGSGTQLSVL.